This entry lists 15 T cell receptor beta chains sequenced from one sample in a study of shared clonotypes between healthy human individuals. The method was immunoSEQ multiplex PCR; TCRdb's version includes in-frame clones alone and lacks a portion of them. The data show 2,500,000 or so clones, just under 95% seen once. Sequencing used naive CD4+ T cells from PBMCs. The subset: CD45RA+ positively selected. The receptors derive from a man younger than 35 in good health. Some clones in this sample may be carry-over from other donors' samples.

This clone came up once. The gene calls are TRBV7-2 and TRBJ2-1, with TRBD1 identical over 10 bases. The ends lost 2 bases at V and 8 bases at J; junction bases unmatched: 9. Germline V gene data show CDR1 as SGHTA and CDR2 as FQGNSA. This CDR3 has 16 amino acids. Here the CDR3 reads CASSLSGGTGVHEQFF. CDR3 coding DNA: TGTGCCAGCAGCTTATCAGGGGGGACAGGGGTACATGAGCAGTTCTTC.

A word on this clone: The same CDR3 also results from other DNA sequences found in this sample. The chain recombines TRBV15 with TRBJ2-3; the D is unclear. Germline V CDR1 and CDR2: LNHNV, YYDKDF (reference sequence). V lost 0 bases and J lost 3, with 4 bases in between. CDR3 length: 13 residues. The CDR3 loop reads CATSREGTDTQYF. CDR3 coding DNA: TGTGCCACCAGCAGAGAAGGAACAGATACGCAGTATTTT.

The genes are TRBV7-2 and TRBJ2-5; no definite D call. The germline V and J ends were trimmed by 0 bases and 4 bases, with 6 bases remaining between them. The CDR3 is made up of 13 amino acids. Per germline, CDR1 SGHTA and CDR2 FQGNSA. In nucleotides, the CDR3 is TGTGCCAGCAGCTTAGCGTTTTCAGAGACCCAGTACTTC. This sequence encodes CASSLAFSETQYF.

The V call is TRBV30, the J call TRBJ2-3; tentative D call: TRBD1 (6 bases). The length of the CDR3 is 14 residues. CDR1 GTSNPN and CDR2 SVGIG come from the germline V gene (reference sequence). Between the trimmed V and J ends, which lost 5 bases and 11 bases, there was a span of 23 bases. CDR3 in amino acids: CAWLRSGGGSKQYF. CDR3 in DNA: TGTGCCTGGCTAAGGTCTGGGGGCGGAAGTAAGCAGTATTTT.

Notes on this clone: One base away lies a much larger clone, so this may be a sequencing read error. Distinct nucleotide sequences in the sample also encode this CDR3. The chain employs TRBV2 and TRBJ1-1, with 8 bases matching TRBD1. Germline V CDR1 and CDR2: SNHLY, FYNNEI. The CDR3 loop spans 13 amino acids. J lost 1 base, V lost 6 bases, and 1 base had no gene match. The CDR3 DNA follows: TGTGCCAGCAGCGGACAGGGGAACACTGAAGCTTTCTTT. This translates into CASSGQGNTEAFF.

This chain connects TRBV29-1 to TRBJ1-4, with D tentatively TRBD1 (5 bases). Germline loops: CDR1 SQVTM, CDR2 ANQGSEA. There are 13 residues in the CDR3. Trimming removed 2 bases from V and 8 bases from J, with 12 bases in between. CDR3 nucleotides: TGCAGCGTTGAAACCATAGGACAAGAAAAACTGTTTTTT. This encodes CSVETIGQEKLFF.

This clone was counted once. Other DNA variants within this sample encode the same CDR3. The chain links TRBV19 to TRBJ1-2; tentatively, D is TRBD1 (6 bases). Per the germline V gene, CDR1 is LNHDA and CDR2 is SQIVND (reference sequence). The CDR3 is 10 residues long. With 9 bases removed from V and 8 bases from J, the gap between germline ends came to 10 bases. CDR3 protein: CASSGDGYTF. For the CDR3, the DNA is TGTGCCAGCTCAGGGGACGGCTACACCTTC. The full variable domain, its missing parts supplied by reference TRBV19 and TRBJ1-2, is DGGITQSPKYLFRKEGQNVTLSCEQNLNHDAMYWYRQDPGQGLRLIYYSQIVNDFQKGDIAEGYSVSREKKESFPLTVTSAQKNPTAFYLCASSGDGYTFGSGTRLTVV.

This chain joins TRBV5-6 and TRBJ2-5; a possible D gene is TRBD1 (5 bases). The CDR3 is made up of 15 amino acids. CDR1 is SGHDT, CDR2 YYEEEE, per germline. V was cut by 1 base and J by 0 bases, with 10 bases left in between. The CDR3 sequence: CASSLNRRYQETQYF. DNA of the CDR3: TGTGCCAGCAGCTTGAACAGGAGATACCAAGAGACCCAGTACTTC.

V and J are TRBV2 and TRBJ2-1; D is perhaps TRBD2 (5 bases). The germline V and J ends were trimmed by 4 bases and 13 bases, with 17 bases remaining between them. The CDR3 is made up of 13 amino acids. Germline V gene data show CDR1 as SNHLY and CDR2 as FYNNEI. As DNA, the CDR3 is TGTGCCAGCAGTGGACAAGTTGGGAGCGTACAGTTCTTC. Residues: CASSGQVGSVQFF.

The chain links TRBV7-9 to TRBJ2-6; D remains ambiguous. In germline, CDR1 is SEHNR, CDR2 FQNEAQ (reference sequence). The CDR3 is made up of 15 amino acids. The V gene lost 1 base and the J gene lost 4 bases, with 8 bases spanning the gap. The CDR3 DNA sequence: TGTGCCAGCAGCTTAGGGGTGAACGGGGCCAACGTCCTGACTTTC. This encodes CASSLGVNGANVLTF.

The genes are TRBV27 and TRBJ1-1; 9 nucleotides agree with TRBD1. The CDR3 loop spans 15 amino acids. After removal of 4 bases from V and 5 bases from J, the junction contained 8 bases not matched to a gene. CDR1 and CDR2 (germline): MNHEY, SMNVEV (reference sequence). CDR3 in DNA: TGTGCCAGCAGTTACTACGGGACAGGGATGACTGAAGCTTTCTTT. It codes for CASSYYGTGMTEAFF.

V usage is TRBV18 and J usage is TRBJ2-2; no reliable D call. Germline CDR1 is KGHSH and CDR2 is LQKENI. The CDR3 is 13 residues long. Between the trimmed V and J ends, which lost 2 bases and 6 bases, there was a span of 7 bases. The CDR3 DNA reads TGTGCCAGCTCACCAGGGGTCCCCGGGGAGCTGTTTTTT. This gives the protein CASSPGVPGELFF.

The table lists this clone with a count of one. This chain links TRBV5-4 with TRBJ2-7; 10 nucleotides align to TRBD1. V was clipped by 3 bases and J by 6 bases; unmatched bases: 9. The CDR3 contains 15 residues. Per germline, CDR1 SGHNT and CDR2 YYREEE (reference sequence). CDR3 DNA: TGTGCCAGCAGCTCCATGCCGGGACAGGGGACCGAGCAGTACTTC. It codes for CASSSMPGQGTEQYF.

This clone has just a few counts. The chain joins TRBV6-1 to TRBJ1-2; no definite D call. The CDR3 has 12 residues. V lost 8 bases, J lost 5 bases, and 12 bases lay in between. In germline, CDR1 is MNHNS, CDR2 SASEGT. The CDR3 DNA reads TGTGCCAGCTCACATCGGCCATATGGCTACACCTTC. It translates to CASSHRPYGYTF.

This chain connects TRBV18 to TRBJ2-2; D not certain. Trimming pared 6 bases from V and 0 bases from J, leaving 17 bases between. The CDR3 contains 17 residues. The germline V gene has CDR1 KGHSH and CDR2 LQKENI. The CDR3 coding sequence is TGTGCCAGCTCGGATATCATGAACAGAGCGAACACCGGGGAGCTGTTTTTT. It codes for CASSDIMNRANTGELFF.